Below are 14 T cell receptor beta chains sequenced from a single sample in a study of cytomegalovirus exposure and HLA in healthy donors. PCR amplification relied on 60 Vbeta primers (plus 13 Jbeta primers). Sequencing used immunoSEQ multiplex PCR; TCRdb keeps in-frame clones, though not all of them. The sample has around 150,000 clones; roughly 87% are singletons. The sample taken for sequencing was PBMCs. Source of these receptors: a man aged 50-60 years in good health and CMV-seropositive.

CDR3 nucleotide sequence: TGTGCCAGCAGTCAGGGGGCCGGCAATCAGCCCCAGCATTTT. Its translation is CASSQGAGNQPQHF. The J gene is TRBJ1-5, the V gene TRBV2, with 8 nucleotides matching TRBD1. The CDR3 has 14 amino acids. Germline V gene sequence: CDR1 SNHLY, CDR2 FYNNEI. With V trimmed by 5 bases and J by 2 bases, 2 bases remained unmatched.

The genes are TRBV7-9 and TRBJ2-2, with a weak D call TRBD1 (5 bases). There are 14 residues in the CDR3. V lost 11 bases, J lost 1 base, and 14 bases lay in between. In germline, CDR1 is SEHNR, CDR2 FQNEAQ (reference sequence). CDR3 in DNA: TGTGCCGGCCGCGGCCAGGGGAACACCGGGGAGCTGTTTTTT. Its translation: CAGRGQGNTGELFF. Drawing the rest from reference TRBV7-9 and TRBJ2-2, the complete variable domain is DTGVSQNPRHKITKRGQNVTFRCDPISEHNRLYWYRQTLGQGPEFLTYFQNEAQLEKSRLLSDRFSAERPKGSFSTLEIQRTEQGDSAMYLCAGRGQGNTGELFFGEGSRLTVL.

The chain recombines TRBV7-2 with TRBJ2-7; the D is unclear. Trimming took off 5 bases at V and 4 bases at J, with 12 bases between the two ends. The CDR3 extends over 13 amino acids. CDR1 and CDR2 (germline): SGHTA, FQGNSA. In nucleotides, the CDR3 is TGTGCCAGCAGCCTCACTACTACTTACGAGCAGTACTTC. This encodes CASSLTTTYEQYF.

This rearrangement joins TRBV27 to TRBJ2-1, with D uncertain. The CDR3 sequence is 16 residues long. V was clipped by 8 bases and J by 4 bases, with 21 bases between them. Germline V CDR1 and CDR2: MNHEY, SMNVEV (reference sequence). CDR3 amino acids: CASRTITMADYNEQFF. The DNA of the CDR3 is TGTGCCAGCCGAACAATAACTATGGCGGATTACAATGAGCAGTTCTTC.

The chain combines TRBV6-5 with TRBJ2-1; 8 positions agree with TRBD2. From germline, CDR1 is MNHEY and CDR2 SVGAGI. The CDR3 runs to 14 residues. The junction had 9 bases not matched to a gene; V was cut back by 7 bases and J by 7 bases. The CDR3 region has the DNA TGTGCCAGCATGAGCGGGGGTACTCAGAATGAGCAGTTCTTC. This translates into CASMSGGTQNEQFF.

The chain uses TRBV2 and TRBJ2-3; 12 positions match TRBD2. CDR1 is SNHLY, CDR2 FYNNEI, per germline. V shed 3 bases, J shed 5 bases, and the junction held 6 bases outside the gene matches. The CDR3 is 16 residues long. The CDR3 nucleotides read TGTGCCAGCAGTGACGCGAGACTAGCGGGGGTAGATACGCAGTATTTT. Translating gives CASSDARLAGVDTQYF. The full variable domain, completed using reference TRBV2 and TRBJ2-3, is EPEVTQTPSHQVTQMGQEVILRCVPISNHLYFYWYRQILGQKVEFLVSFYNNEISEKSEIFDDQFSVERPDGSNFTLKIRSTKLEDSAMYFCASSDARLAGVDTQYFGPGTRLTVL.

The genes are TRBV9 and TRBJ2-7; D may be TRBD1 (6 bases). V was cut by 4 bases and J by 7 bases, with 15 bases left in between. Germline V CDR1 and CDR2: SGDLS, YYNGEE. The CDR3 has 13 amino acids. Here the CDR3 reads CASSRAGAGEQYF. The CDR3 nucleotides read TGTGCCAGCAGCCGGGCAGGGGCAGGAGAGCAGTACTTC.

This chain joins TRBV6-5 and TRBJ1-2; D perhaps matches TRBD1 (5 bases). V was cut by 2 bases and J by 8 bases, with 12 bases left in between. CDR1 MNHEY and CDR2 SVGAGI come from the germline V gene. This CDR3 comprises 13 residues. Here the CDR3 reads CASSYGWGDGYTF. In DNA, the CDR3 is TGTGCCAGCAGTTACGGGTGGGGGGACGGCTACACCTTC.

This chain uses TRBV11-2 with TRBJ1-1, with D possibly TRBD1 on 5 matching bases. The CDR3 extends over 16 amino acids. Germline V lookup: CDR1 SGHAT, CDR2 FQNNGV. Trimming removed 2 bases from V and 1 base from J, with 14 bases in between. The DNA of the CDR3 is TGTGCCAGCAGCTTATTTGCATGGACACCGAACACTGAAGCTTTCTTT. Protein: CASSLFAWTPNTEAFF.

V and J are TRBV9 and TRBJ1-6; the D is unclear. This CDR3 region has 12 residues. CDR1 and CDR2 (germline): SGDLS, YYNGEE. V lost 0 bases and J 9 bases, leaving 4 bases between the germline ends. The CDR3 region is CASSVGASPLHF. The CDR3 coding sequence is TGTGCCAGCAGCGTAGGGGCTTCACCCCTCCACTTT.

The chain combines TRBV19 with TRBJ1-3, with 7 bases identical to TRBD1. The CDR3 has 13 amino acids. Germline CDR1 reads LNHDA; CDR2 reads SQIVND (reference sequence). Trimming took 7 bases from V and 4 from J; bases not matched to a gene: 4. CDR3 loop: CASTLDRGNTIYF. DNA for the CDR3: TGTGCCAGTACTCTGGACAGGGGAAACACCATATATTTT.

The chain uses TRBV7-9 and TRBJ2-5; 11 bases match TRBD1. V lost 5 bases, J lost 2 bases, and 13 bases stayed unmatched. This CDR3 region has 18 residues. Germline lookup yields CDR1 SEHNR and CDR2 FQNEAQ (reference sequence). In nucleotides, the CDR3 is TGTGCCAGCAGCCCGGACAGGGGGCTTAAATGGCGGCAAGAGACCCAGTACTTC. Residues: CASSPDRGLKWRQETQYF. Combining the CDR3 with reference TRBV7-9 and TRBJ2-5 gives the whole variable domain DTGVSQNPRHKITKRGQNVTFRCDPISEHNRLYWYRQTLGQGPEFLTYFQNEAQLEKSRLLSDRFSAERPKGSFSTLEIQRTEQGDSAMYLCASSPDRGLKWRQETQYFGPGTRLLVL.

The chain carries TRBV2 and TRBJ1-5; the D gene is possibly TRBD1 (5 bases). This CDR3 region has 14 residues. Germline CDR1 is SNHLY and CDR2 is FYNNEI. V lost 1 base and J 12 bases, leaving 16 bases between the germline ends. CDR3 region: CASSEVGLETDQHF. The CDR3 DNA reads as TGTGCCAGCAGTGAAGTTGGCTTGGAGACAGACCAGCATTTT.

The chain couples TRBV19 to TRBJ1-3; possibly TRBD1 for D (6 bases). Germline CDR1 and CDR2: LNHDA and SQIVND (reference sequence). V lost 0 bases and J lost 9, with 21 bases in between. This CDR3 has 17 amino acids. The CDR3 DNA follows: TGTGCCAGTAGTATAGATGGCGGAGCCGCGGGGGGCGGCACCATATATTTT. It encodes CASSIDGGAAGGGTIYF.